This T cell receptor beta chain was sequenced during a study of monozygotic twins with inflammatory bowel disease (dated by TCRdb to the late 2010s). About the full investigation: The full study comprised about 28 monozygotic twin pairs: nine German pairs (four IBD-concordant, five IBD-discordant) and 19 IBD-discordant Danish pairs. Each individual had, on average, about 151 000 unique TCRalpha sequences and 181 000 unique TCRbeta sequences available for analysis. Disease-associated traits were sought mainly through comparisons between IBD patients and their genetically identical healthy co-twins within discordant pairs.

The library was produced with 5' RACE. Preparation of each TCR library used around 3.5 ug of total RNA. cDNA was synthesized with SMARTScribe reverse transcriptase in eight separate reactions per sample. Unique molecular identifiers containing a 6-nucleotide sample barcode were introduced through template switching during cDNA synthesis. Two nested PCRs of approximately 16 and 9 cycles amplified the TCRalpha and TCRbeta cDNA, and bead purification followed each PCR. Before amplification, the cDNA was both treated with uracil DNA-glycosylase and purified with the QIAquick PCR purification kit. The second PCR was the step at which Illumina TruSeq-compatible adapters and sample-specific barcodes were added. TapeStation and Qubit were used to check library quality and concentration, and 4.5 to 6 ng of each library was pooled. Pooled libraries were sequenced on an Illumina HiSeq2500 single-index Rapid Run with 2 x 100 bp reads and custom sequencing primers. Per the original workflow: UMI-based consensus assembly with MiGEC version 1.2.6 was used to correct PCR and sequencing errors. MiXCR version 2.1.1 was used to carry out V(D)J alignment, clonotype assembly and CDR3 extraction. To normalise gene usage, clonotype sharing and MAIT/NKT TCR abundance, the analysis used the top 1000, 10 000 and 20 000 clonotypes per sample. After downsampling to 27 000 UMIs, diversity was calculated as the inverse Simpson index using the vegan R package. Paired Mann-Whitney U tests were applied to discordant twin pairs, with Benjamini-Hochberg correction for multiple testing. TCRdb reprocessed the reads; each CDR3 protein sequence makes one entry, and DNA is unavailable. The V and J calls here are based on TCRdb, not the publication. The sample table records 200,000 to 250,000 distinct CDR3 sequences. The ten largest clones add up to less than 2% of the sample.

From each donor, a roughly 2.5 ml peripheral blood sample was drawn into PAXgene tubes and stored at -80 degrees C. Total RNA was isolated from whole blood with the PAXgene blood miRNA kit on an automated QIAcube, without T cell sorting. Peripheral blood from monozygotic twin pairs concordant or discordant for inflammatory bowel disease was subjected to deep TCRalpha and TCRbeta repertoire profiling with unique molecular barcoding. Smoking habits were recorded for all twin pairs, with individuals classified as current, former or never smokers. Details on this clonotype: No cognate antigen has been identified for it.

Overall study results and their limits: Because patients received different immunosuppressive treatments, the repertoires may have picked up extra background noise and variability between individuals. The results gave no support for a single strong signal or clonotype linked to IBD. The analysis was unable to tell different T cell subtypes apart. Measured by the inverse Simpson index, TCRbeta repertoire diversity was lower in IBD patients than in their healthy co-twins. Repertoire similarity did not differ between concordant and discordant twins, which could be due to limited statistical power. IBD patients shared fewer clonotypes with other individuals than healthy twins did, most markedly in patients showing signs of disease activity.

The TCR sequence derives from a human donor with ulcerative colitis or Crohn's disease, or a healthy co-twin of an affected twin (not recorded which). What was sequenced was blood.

CDR3 reads: CASSEWGNNSPLHF. The sequence is built from TRBV9 and TRBJ1-6. The CDR3 starts with the cysteine, ends with the phenylalanine, and has 14 residues. No DNA sequence was recorded. CDR1 and CDR2, per the germline V gene, are SGDLS and YYNGEE.